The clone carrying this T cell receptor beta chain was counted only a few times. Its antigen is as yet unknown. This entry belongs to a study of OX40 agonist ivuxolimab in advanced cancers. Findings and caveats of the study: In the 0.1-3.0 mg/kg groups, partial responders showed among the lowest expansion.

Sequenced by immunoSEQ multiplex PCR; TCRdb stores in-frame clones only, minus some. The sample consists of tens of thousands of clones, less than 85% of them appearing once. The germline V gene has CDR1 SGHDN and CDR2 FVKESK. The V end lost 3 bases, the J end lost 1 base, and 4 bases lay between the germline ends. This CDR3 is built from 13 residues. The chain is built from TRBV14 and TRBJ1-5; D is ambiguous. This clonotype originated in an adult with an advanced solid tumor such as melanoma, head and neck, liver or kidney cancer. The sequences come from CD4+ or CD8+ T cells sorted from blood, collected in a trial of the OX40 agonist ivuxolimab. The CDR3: CASSQGSNQPQHF. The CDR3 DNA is TGTGCCAGCAGCCAGGGCAGCAATCAGCCCCAGCATTTT.